This is a list of T cell receptor beta chains from one sample in a study of shared clonotypes between healthy human individuals. The repertoire was sequenced with immunoSEQ multiplex PCR; TCRdb's copy has only in-frame clones and lacks some. The table includes roughly 1.4 million clones, approximately 98.5% detected once. Material for sequencing was naive CD4+ T cells sorted from blood. The receptors were sampled from a man between 25 and 39 years old in good health. The CDR3 runs from the conserved cysteine through the conserved F or W. D genes are given only for firm matches. Part of the rows lack a size; the others show once, few, many or a class for expanded clones.

>16|.|TRBJ2-2|TRBV23-1|TRBD1
CASSQSGTANTGELFF
TGCGCCAGCAGTCAATCTGGGACAGCGAACACCGGGGAGCTGTTTTTT
>11|.|TRBJ2-3|TRBV29-1|TRBD1
CSSQGADTQYF
TGCAGCTCACAGGGGGCAGATACGCAGTATTTT
>11|.|TRBJ1-3|TRBV25-1|.
CASSERNTIYF
TGTGCCAGCAGTGAAAGGAACACCATATATTTT
>18|.|TRBJ2-3|TRBV14|TRBD2
CASSHSRTSRPSTDTQYF
TGTGCCAGCAGCCACTCCCGGACTAGCAGGCCTTCCACAGATACGCAGTATTTT
>17|once|TRBJ2-5|TRBV5-4|TRBD2
CASSLGGRLAGRETQYF
TGTGCCAGCAGCTTGGGAGGAAGGCTAGCGGGAAGAGAGACCCAGTACTTC
>15|.|TRBJ1-1|TRBV5-6|TRBD1
CASSLARDSAPEAFF
TGTGCCAGCAGCTTGGCTCGGGACAGCGCGCCTGAAGCTTTCTTT
>15|.|TRBJ1-5|TRBV5-6|.
CASSRTDTSNQPQHF
TGTGCCAGCAGCCGGACGGACACGAGCAATCAGCCCCAGCATTTT
>15|.|TRBJ2-1|TRBV7-3|TRBD1
CASSATGGAYNEQFF
TGTGCCAGCAGCGCCACAGGGGGCGCTTACAATGAGCAGTTCTTC
>12|.|TRBJ2-7|TRBV29-1|.
CSVVGPTYEQYF
TGCAGCGTTGTGGGACCTACCTACGAGCAGTACTTC
>12|.|TRBJ2-5|TRBV9|.
CASSVSGETQYF
TGTGCCAGCAGCGTGTCCGGAGAGACCCAGTACTTC
>14|.|TRBJ1-5|TRBV28|.
CAPSEVECDQPQHF
TGTGCCCCCAGCGAGGTGGAATGCGATCAGCCCCAGCATTTT
>14|.|TRBJ2-7|TRBV4-3|.
CASSRDRETYEQYF
TGCGCCAGCAGCCGCGACCGGGAAACCTACGAGCAGTACTTC
>14|.|TRBJ2-7|TRBV2|.
CASSWQGISYEQYF
TGTGCCAGCAGTTGGCAGGGGATCTCCTACGAGCAGTACTTC
>14|.|TRBJ2-3|TRBV27|.
CASSLGGSTDTQYF
TGTGCCAGCAGTTTAGGCGGAAGCACAGATACGCAGTATTTT
>15|.|TRBJ2-5|TRBV9|TRBD1
CASSQKGQPQETQYF
TGTGCCAGCAGCCAGAAGGGACAGCCACAAGAGACCCAGTACTTC
>13|once|TRBJ2-7|TRBV5-1|.
CASSQGPNYEQYF
TGCGCCAGCAGCCAGGGCCCCAACTACGAGCAGTACTTC
>15|.|TRBJ2-7|TRBV6-5|TRBD2
CASSFGLAGGEGQYF
TGTGCCAGCAGTTTTGGACTAGCGGGAGGGGAGGGGCAGTACTTC
>13|.|TRBJ1-3|TRBV27|.
CASSWDGGNTIYF
TGTGCCAGCAGTTGGGACGGAGGAAACACCATATATTTT
>14|.|TRBJ2-3|TRBV6-6|.
CASSYGSTPDTQYF
TGTGCCAGCAGTTACGGCAGTACCCCAGATACGCAGTATTTT
>15|once|TRBJ1-4|TRBV5-1|.
CASSSRGVANEKLFF
TGCGCCAGCAGTTCGAGGGGAGTAGCTAATGAAAAACTGTTTTTT
>18|.|TRBJ2-1|TRBV7-8|.
CASSLKGLGPTNPNEQFF
TGTGCCAGCAGCTTAAAGGGTCTGGGACCGACCAACCCAAATGAGCAGTTCTTC
>17|.|TRBJ2-2|TRBV5-1|TRBD1
CASSRIPGQGNTGELFF
TGCGCCAGCAGCAGGATCCCGGGACAGGGGAACACCGGGGAGCTGTTTTTT
>14|.|TRBJ2-3|TRBV28|.
CASRGGGRTDTQYF
TGTGCCAGCAGGGGAGGAGGCCGCACAGATACGCAGTATTTT
>14|.|TRBJ2-7|TRBV18|.
CASSPGTETVEQYF
TGTGCCAGCTCACCGGGGACGGAGACGGTCGAGCAGTACTTC
>17|.|TRBJ2-1|TRBV7-3|TRBD2
CASSLTTSGRGGDEQFF
TGTGCCAGCAGCTTAACCACTAGCGGGAGAGGAGGCGATGAGCAGTTCTTC
>13|.|TRBJ2-3|TRBV27|.
CASSFSRADTQYF
TGTGCCAGCAGTTTTTCTCGGGCAGATACGCAGTATTTT
>12|.|TRBJ2-7|TRBV6-5|.
CASGGGRDERIF
TGTGCCAGCGGAGGGGGTCGGGACGAAAGGATCTTC
>14|.|TRBJ2-2|TRBV9|.
CASSVGWNTGELFF
TGTGCCAGCAGCGTAGGGTGGAACACCGGGGAGCTGTTTTTT
>15|.|TRBJ2-7|TRBV14|.
CASSQTNMLSYEQYF
TGTGCCAGCAGCCAAACTAACATGCTTTCCTACGAGCAGTACTTC
>14|.|TRBJ2-2|TRBV27|TRBD1
CASSWTGNTGELFF
TGTGCCAGCAGTTGGACAGGAAACACCGGGGAGCTGTTTTTT
>14|.|TRBJ2-5|TRBV6-1|.
CASKPPGPQETQYF
TGTGCCAGCAAACCTCCGGGACCTCAAGAGACCCAGTACTTC
>15|.|TRBJ1-1|TRBV5-1|.
CASSLYTGENTEAFF
TGCGCCAGCAGCTTATACACAGGCGAGAACACTGAAGCTTTCTTT
>14|.|TRBJ1-2|TRBV27|TRBD1
CASSPDRRDYGYTF
TGTGCCAGCAGCCCGGACAGGAGGGACTATGGCTACACCTTC
>11|.|TRBJ1-2|TRBV29-1|.
CSVGGQYGYTF
TGCAGCGTTGGGGGCCAGTATGGCTACACCTTC
>10|.|TRBJ2-1|TRBV20-1|.
CSALGNEQFF
TGCAGTGCTCTCGGGAATGAGCAGTTCTTC
>15|.|TRBJ1-1|TRBV2|.
CASSEADRIITQAFF
TGTGCCAGCAGTGAAGCAGACAGAATAATAACCCAAGCTTTCTTT
>18|.|TRBJ2-3|TRBV7-9|TRBD2
CASSFLREGLPYTDTQYF
TGTGCCAGCAGCTTCTTGCGGGAGGGCCTTCCCTACACAGATACGCAGTATTTT
>14|.|TRBJ2-5|TRBV5-1|TRBD2
CASSSTSGRETQYF
TGCGCCAGCAGCTCGACTAGCGGGAGGGAGACCCAGTACTTC
>16|.|TRBJ1-1|TRBV12-5|.
CASGLFGDSGGTEAFF
TGTGCTAGTGGTTTGTTTGGTGATTCGGGGGGCACTGAAGCTTTCTTT
>15|once|TRBJ2-6|TRBV5-1|.
CASSLLGMSTNVLTF
TGCGCCAGCAGCTTGTTGGGGATGTCCACCAACGTCCTGACTTTC
>15|.|TRBJ2-5|TRBV11-2|.
CASSLRSGAWETQYF
TGTGCCAGCAGCTTACGTTCGGGAGCCTGGGAGACCCAGTACTTC
>14|.|TRBJ2-5|TRBV2|TRBD2
CASITRAGQETQYF
TGTGCCAGCATTACACGAGCGGGACAAGAGACCCAGTACTTC
>14|.|TRBJ2-7|TRBV5-6|.
CASSIRPPAIEQYF
TGTGCCAGCAGCATACGACCGCCGGCCATCGAGCAGTACTTC
>15|.|TRBJ2-2|TRBV7-6|TRBD2
CASSLSSGSAGELFF
TGTGCCAGCAGCTTAAGTAGCGGGAGCGCCGGGGAGCTGTTTTTT
>12|.|TRBJ2-7|TRBV5-4|.
CASSDQRDEQYF
TGTGCCAGCAGCGACCAGCGGGACGAGCAGTACTTC
>14|.|TRBJ1-5|TRBV7-8|TRBD1
CASSWGQYNQPQHF
TGTGCCAGCAGCTGGGGACAGTACAATCAGCCCCAGCATTTT
>16|.|TRBJ2-1|TRBV5-1|.
CASSLNPPNLYNEQFF
TGCGCCAGCAGCTTGAATCCCCCAAACCTTTACAATGAGCAGTTCTTC
>14|once|TRBJ2-1|TRBV18|TRBD1
CASSPATGGNEQFF
TGTGCCAGCTCACCGGCGACAGGGGGGAATGAGCAGTTCTTC